Below, 10 T cell receptor beta chains from the same sample are listed, as sequenced in a study of blood T cells in healthy people across ages. It was with a sample-barcoded 5' primer and a J-beta primer mix that a second PCR of about 6 to 11 cycles was run. TCRdb reprocessed the 5' RACE reads via MiXCR and lists one record per CDR3 protein. Among some 710,000 distinct CDR3 sequences listed, over 20% were seen once. What was sequenced was blood. The receptors were gathered from a man aged 70 or older in good health.

There are a few counts of this clonotype. This sequence joins TRBV20-1 and TRBJ1-1, with unresolved D. The germline CDR1 and CDR2 sequences are DFQATT and SNEGSKA (reference sequence). The V gene lost 0 bases and the J gene lost 4 bases, with 15 bases spanning the gap. CDR3 length: 15 amino acids. DNA for the CDR3: TGCAGTGCTAGAGATCTGCGGGGAATAAGCACTGAAGCTTTCTTT. The encoded protein is CSARDLRGISTEAFF.

As to this clonotype: Mismatch with germline at one junction end may stem from a read error. The V gene is TRBV20-1, the J gene TRBJ1-6, with D hard to call. The germline CDR1 and CDR2 sequences are DFQATT and SNEGSKA (reference sequence). The CDR3 spans 14 residues. The CDR3 protein is CGARIYPRDSPLHF. The CDR3 DNA reads as TGCGGTGCTAGAATTTACCCGCGGGATTCACCCCTCCACTTT.

The V and J genes are TRBV4-3 and TRBJ1-1; TRBD1 might be the D (5 bases). Germline V gene sequence: CDR1 LGHNA, CDR2 YSLEER. The CDR3 runs to 11 residues. The V end lost 1 base, the J end lost 9 bases, and 6 bases lay between the germline ends. CDR3 protein: CASSQGGKAFF. CDR3 coding DNA: TGCGCCAGCAGCCAAGGGGGGAAAGCTTTCTTT.

Here the CDR3 DNA reads TGTGCCAGCAGCTTTACGGAAAAGAATGAGCAGTTCTTC. Its translation is CASSFTEKNEQFF. The V and J genes are TRBV11-3 and TRBJ2-7, with unresolved D. The end of the DNA aligns better with TRBJ2-1, so the J call may be wrong. From germline, CDR1 is SGHNT and CDR2 YENEEA. The CDR3 runs 13 residues.

This clonotype was detected a few times. V and J are TRBV20-1 and TRBJ2-4, with D possibly matching TRBD1 (6 bases). CDR3 length: 12 residues. The ends were cut back, 3 bases at V and 6 bases at J, with 9 bases in the middle. Germline loops: CDR1 DFQATT, CDR2 SNEGSKA (reference sequence). CDR3 nucleotide sequence: TGCAGTGCTAGCTCGGACAGAAACATTCAGTACTTC. Protein: CSASSDRNIQYF.

The gene calls are TRBV9 and TRBJ2-5; a possible D gene is TRBD2 (6 bases). The ends were cut back, 10 bases at V and 3 bases at J, with 13 bases in the middle. Germline values: CDR1 SGDLS, CDR2 YYNGEE. This CDR3 contains 12 residues. CDR3 loop: CARRGTEETQYF. The CDR3 DNA is TGTGCCCGCCGGGGGACTGAAGAGACCCAGTACTTC.

This clonotype appeared many times. The V gene is TRBV10-3, the J gene TRBJ1-2, with a tentative D call TRBD1 (6 bases). There are 16 residues in the CDR3. Trimming cost V 6 bases and J 8 bases, with 25 bases left between them. Germline CDR1 and CDR2: ENHRY and SYGVKD. CDR3 DNA sequence: TGTGCCATCAGCCCGGGGAGGGCAGGGGAATTATCCGGCTACACCTTC. As protein: CAISPGRAGELSGYTF.

V and J are TRBV4-2 and TRBJ1-2; TRBD1 is a possible D gene (6 bases). Trimming cost V 5 bases and J 3 bases, with 13 bases left between them. CDR1 and CDR2 (germline): LGHNA, YNFKEQ. The CDR3 loop spans 14 amino acids. CDR3 coding DNA: TGTGCCAGCAGCTTCTCCGGGGGCGACTATGGCTACACCTTC. Translated, it gives CASSFSGGDYGYTF.

The CDR3 sequence: CASKRDLRGSYEQYF. In DNA form, the CDR3 reads TGCGCCAGCAAGCGGGACCTGCGGGGTAGCTACGAGCAGTACTTC. V usage is TRBV10-2 and J usage is TRBJ2-7, with 7 bases lining up with TRBD2. The CDR3 spans 15 residues. Trimming cost V 7 bases and J 3 bases; bases outside gene matches: 12. Germline CDR1 and CDR2: WSHSY and SAAADI.

The CDR3 loop reads CASSLMGRSNGYTF. The CDR3 nucleotides are TGTGCCAGCAGTTTGATGGGCAGGAGTAACGGCTACACCTTC. This rearrangement joins TRBV12-3 or TRBV12-4 to TRBJ1-2; D is unresolved. The CDR3 sequence is 14 residues long. The germline V and J ends were trimmed by 3 bases and 8 bases, with 16 bases remaining between them.